This T cell receptor (beta chain) was captured by sequencing in a study of T cell changes during pregnancy in multiple sclerosis. V lost 5 bases and J lost 5; bases outside the gene matches: 6. Germline CDR1 SGHRS, CDR2 YFSETQ. CDR3 length equals 13 residues. The repertoire was sequenced with immunoSEQ multiplex PCR; TCRdb's copy has only in-frame clones and lacks some. The sample lists about 84,000 clones, about 94% occurring once. The TCR sequence derives from a female donor with multiple sclerosis, enrolled in a pregnancy study. Sample: peripheral blood, taken in the third trimester of pregnancy. The rearrangement links TRBV5-1 to TRBJ2-5, with 7 nucleotides matching TRBD2. CDR3 sequence: CASRPGGRETQYF. CDR3 sequence (DNA): TGCGCCAGCAGACCGGGGGGTCGGGAGACCCAGTACTTC.